This T cell receptor (beta chain) came from a study of T-cell memory formation after mild COVID-19. Overall study: Clusters were largely donor specific. General study points: Pre-infection memory held some responding clones, suggesting pre-existing cross-reactive T cells responded. Balance between CD4 and CD8 was seen in clones contracting day 15 to 85, and a CD4+ lean was seen in later expanders.

Trimming cost V 0 bases and J 7 bases; bases outside gene matches: 11. CDR1 is SGHRS, CDR2 YFSETQ, per germline. The CDR3 consists of 17 residues. This clonotype was seen only a few times. Its target is not known. A single record per CDR3 protein comes from TCRdb applying MiXCR to the 5' RACE reads. Among about 320,000 distinct CDR3 sequences, 14% were seen once, and the ten largest hold 20% to 25%. Sample: PBMCs or a T cell subset sorted from them (not recorded which). This receptor was taken from a man between 18 and 29 years old who had mild COVID-19 (a few samples of this study predate the infection). Cell type and time point are not known. The J gene is TRBJ1-4, the V gene TRBV5-1; 8 bases fit TRBD1. The CDR3, as DNA: TGCGCCAGCAGCTTGGGCCGCGACAGGGGATCTAGTGAAAAACTGTTTTTT. Translated: CASSLGRDRGSSEKLFF. Drawing the rest from reference TRBV5-1 and TRBJ1-4, the complete variable domain is KAGVTQTPRYLIKTRGQQVTLSCSPISGHRSVSWYQQTPGQGLQFLFEYFSETQRNKGNFPGRFSGRQFSNSRSEMNVSTLELGDSALYLCASSLGRDRGSSEKLFFGSGTQLSVL.